The source of this TCR beta chain is a study of blood T cell repertoires in COVID-19. Study details: Sites across the United States, Italy and Spain contributed samples from acute and convalescent COVID-19. Nucleic acid was either cDNA or gDNA, and it came from T cells, B-cell-depleted T cells, or PBMCs.

Per the authors' pipeline: For nucleated cells, counts were estimated from reference gene primer amplification. Profiled with immunoSEQ multiplex PCR; TCRdb holds only in-frame clones, not every one. V, J and clone size are taken as reported in that table, and D and trimming were inferred from the DNA itself. Of tens of thousands of clones in the sample, 86% were seen once. This CDR3 contains 17 residues. J gave up 1 base and V 5 bases, and 10 bases lay outside the gene matches. From germline, CDR1 is SEHNR and CDR2 FQNEAQ (reference sequence). Sequencing was carried out using peripheral blood. The TCR comes from a man aged 45-65 years with active COVID-19. The genes are TRBV7-9 and TRBJ2-7; 11 nucleotides line up with TRBD2. CDR3 bases: TGTGCCAGCAGCCCTCTAGCGGGGGGCCTCCTTTCCTACGAGCAGTACTTC. Residues: CASSPLAGGLLSYEQYF.